This entry lists 18 T cell receptor beta chains sequenced from one sample in a study of cytomegalovirus exposure and HLA in healthy donors. PCR involved 60 Vbeta and 13 Jbeta primers. Clones were sequenced by immunoSEQ multiplex PCR, and TCRdb holds only the in-frame ones, with some missing. This sample has more than 100,000 clones, with 73% found just once. Sequenced material: PBMCs. The receptors stem from a woman aged 40 to 50 in good health and CMV-seronegative.

V and J are TRBV6-1 and TRBJ2-7, with D perhaps TRBD1 (6 bases). Germline V gene lookup returns CDR1 MNHNS and CDR2 SASEGT. The CDR3 loop spans 11 amino acids. The V end lost 5 bases, the J end lost 9 bases, and 11 bases lay between the germline ends. The CDR3 is CASSQQGGQYF. The CDR3, as DNA: TGTGCCAGCAGTCAACAGGGTGGGCAGTACTTC.

V usage is TRBV6-5 and J usage is TRBJ1-2; TRBD1 matches at 9 bases. Germline V gene lookup returns CDR1 MNHEY and CDR2 SVGAGI. V shed 5 bases and J 1 base; nucleotides not matched to a gene: 5. This CDR3 is built from 15 residues. The CDR3 coding sequence is TGTGCCAGCAGTACCACAGGGGGCTATAACTATGGCTACACCTTC. Its translation is CASSTTGGYNYGYTF.

The V and J genes are TRBV28 and TRBJ2-1; 9 positions match TRBD2. The trim removed 6 bases at V and 2 bases at J, leaving 5 bases unmatched. The CDR3 has 15 amino acids. Looked up from germline, CDR1 is MDHEN and CDR2 is SYDVKM. The CDR3 loop is CASRTLAGAYNEQFF. Written as DNA, the CDR3 is TGTGCCAGCAGAACCTTAGCGGGAGCCTACAATGAGCAGTTCTTC. Looking up the rest from reference TRBV28 and TRBJ2-1 gives the full variable domain: DVKVTQSSRYLVKRTGEKVFLECVQDMDHENMFWYRQDPGLGLRLIYFSYDVKMKEKGDIPEGYSVSREKKERFSLILESASTNQTSMYLCASRTLAGAYNEQFFGPGTRLTVL.

The chain joins TRBV6-5 to TRBJ2-3; TRBD1 agrees at 7 bases. V shed 5 bases, J shed 7 bases, and the junction held 6 bases outside the gene matches. The CDR3 sequence is 13 residues long. The V gene's germline CDR1 is MNHEY and CDR2 SVGAGI. The CDR3 sequence is CASSSDRVNTQYF. DNA of the CDR3: TGTGCCAGCAGTAGCGACAGGGTCAATACGCAGTATTTT.

V usage is TRBV5-6 and J usage is TRBJ1-1, with D possibly matching TRBD1 (5 bases). The CDR3 sequence is 14 residues long. V was trimmed by 4 bases and J by 0 bases, leaving 10 bases between them. Germline V gene data show CDR1 as SGHDT and CDR2 as YYEEEE. The CDR3 spells CASSTGPMNTEAFF. As DNA, the CDR3 is TGTGCCAGCAGCACAGGACCTATGAACACTGAAGCTTTCTTT. The variable domain in full, completed from reference TRBV5-6 and TRBJ1-1, reads DAGVTQSPTHLIKTRGQQVTLRCSPKSGHDTVSWYQQALGQGPQFIFQYYEEEERQRGNFPDRFSGHQFPNYSSELNVNALLLGDSALYLCASSTGPMNTEAFFGQGTRLTVV.

V and J are TRBV6-5 and TRBJ1-1, with 9 positions matching TRBD1. The CDR3 length is 15 residues. Looked up from germline, CDR1 is MNHEY and CDR2 is SVGAGI. J lost 3 bases, V lost 6 bases, and 8 bases had no gene match. The CDR3 region is CASRGPGQGYTEAFF. CDR3 coding DNA: TGTGCCAGCAGGGGACCGGGACAGGGCTACACTGAAGCTTTCTTT.

The chain couples TRBV29-1 to TRBJ2-7; 10 bases agree with TRBD1. CDR3 length: 13 residues. The junction had 9 bases not matched to a gene; V was cut back by 7 bases and J by 6 bases. Germline-derived CDR1 and CDR2 are SQVTM and ANQGSEA. The CDR3 region has the DNA TGCAGCGCCACGGGACAGGGGAAGAGCGAGCAGTACTTC. Translation: CSATGQGKSEQYF.

The chain recombines TRBV19 with TRBJ1-1, with D possibly being TRBD1 (5 bases). The CDR3 runs to 13 residues. The V gene's germline CDR1 is LNHDA and CDR2 SQIVND (reference sequence). With 6 bases removed from V and 11 bases from J, the gap between germline ends came to 19 bases. CDR3 in DNA: TGTGCCAGTAGCTGGGGCCCCTCGGTGGAGGCTTTCTTT. Amino acids: CASSWGPSVEAFF.

About this clone itself: The junction departs from germline at one end; a sequencing error may be responsible. The chain combines TRBV7-2 with TRBJ1-3, with D maybe TRBD1 (6 bases). The CDR3 spans 15 residues. Germline V gives CDR1 SGHTA, CDR2 FQGNSA. The CDR3 reads CASSIATGTGNTIYF. The CDR3 coding sequence is TGTGCCAGCAGCATAGCAACAGGGACTGGAAACACCATATATTTT.

J is TRBJ2-1 and V is TRBV27; 8 bases map to TRBD1. The trim removed 5 bases at V and 5 bases at J, leaving 8 bases unmatched. There are 15 residues in the CDR3. Germline lookup yields CDR1 MNHEY and CDR2 SMNVEV (reference sequence). CDR3 sequence: CASSPHQGQDNEQFF. DNA for the CDR3: TGTGCCAGCAGTCCCCATCAGGGACAGGACAATGAGCAGTTCTTC.

This clone was detected only once. This chain connects TRBV28 to TRBJ1-2; 8 nucleotides line up with TRBD1. The CDR3 covers 14 residues. V lost 2 bases, J lost 4 bases, and 3 bases stayed unmatched. Germline V gene sequence: CDR1 MDHEN, CDR2 SYDVKM. CDR3 DNA sequence: TGTGCCAGCAGTTTACGAACAGGGGGCTATGGCTACACCTTC. Translating it yields CASSLRTGGYGYTF.

J is TRBJ1-5 and V is TRBV27, with unresolved D. CDR1 and CDR2 from the germline V gene are MNHEY and SMNVEV (reference sequence). The length of the CDR3 is 14 residues. V gave up 7 bases and J gave up 2 bases, with 12 bases separating them. The DNA for the CDR3 is TGTGCCAGCACCCCCCCGAGGGGCAATCAGCCCCAGCATTTT. This codes for CASTPPRGNQPQHF.

V and J are TRBV11-2 and TRBJ2-7; perhaps TRBD1 as D (6 bases). This CDR3 comprises 14 residues. Germline CDR1 is SGHAT and CDR2 is FQNNGV. V was trimmed by 5 bases and J by 3 bases, leaving 14 bases between them. The DNA for the CDR3 is TGTGCCAGCAGCCCCCTCCCAGGGGACTACGAGCAGTACTTC. It yields the protein CASSPLPGDYEQYF.

The V call is TRBV19, the J call TRBJ1-2; no definite D call. V gave up 8 bases and J gave up 4 bases, with 17 bases separating them. The CDR3 has 14 residues. CDR1 and CDR2 from the germline V gene are LNHDA and SQIVND (reference sequence). The CDR3 nucleotides read TGTGCCAGTTTTAAGGGCGCGGAGGGCTATGGCTACACCTTC. Translated, it gives CASFKGAEGYGYTF.

This chain connects TRBV11-2 to TRBJ2-3; no clear D gene. The CDR3 contains 14 residues. With 1 base removed from V and 4 bases from J, the gap between germline ends came to 9 bases. Germline values: CDR1 SGHAT, CDR2 FQNNGV. The CDR3: CASSLGEVPDTQYF. The CDR3 DNA reads TGTGCCAGCAGCTTAGGAGAGGTTCCAGATACGCAGTATTTT.

This clone turned up a few times. The V call is TRBV7-9, the J call TRBJ1-2; a possible D gene is TRBD1 (6 bases). V lost 3 bases and J 4 bases, leaving 9 bases between the germline ends. CDR3 size: 13 residues. Germline CDR1 is SEHNR and CDR2 is FQNEAQ (reference sequence). The CDR3: CASSLQGTYGYTF. The DNA of the CDR3 is TGTGCCAGCAGCTTGCAGGGGACCTATGGCTACACCTTC.

The V and J genes are TRBV2 and TRBJ2-5, with no clear D. This CDR3 has 11 amino acids. Per germline, CDR1 SNHLY and CDR2 FYNNEI. With 3 bases removed from V and 7 bases from J, the gap between germline ends came to 6 bases. The CDR3 nucleotides are TGTGCCAGCAGTGACCCCCGGACCCAGTACTTC. As protein: CASSDPRTQYF.

This clone was seen just once. The rearrangement links TRBV7-9 to TRBJ2-1, with 9 bases that match TRBD2. The V segment lost 2 bases and the J segment 7 bases; nucleotides outside the gene matches: 6. Germline CDR1 SEHNR, CDR2 FQNEAQ (reference sequence). CDR3 length: 15 amino acids. This CDR3 reads CASSLFGTSLNEQFF. DNA for the CDR3: TGTGCCAGCAGCTTATTCGGGACTAGCCTGAATGAGCAGTTCTTC.